The entry below describes one T cell receptor beta chain. This sample stems from a study of blood T cell repertoires in COVID-19. The assay was immunoSEQ multiplex PCR, and TCRdb's table has in-frame clones only and misses some. The data contain about 240,000 clones, approximately 80% of them singletons. The clonotype originates from a woman of 80 years or more with acute or convalescent COVID-19. The specimen sequenced was peripheral blood.

In DNA, the CDR3 is TGTGCCAGCAGTCGGACGACAGGGGCGAACACTGAAGCTTTCTTT. This codes for CASSRTTGANTEAFF. The chain combines TRBV6-5 with TRBJ1-1; 8 nucleotides agree with TRBD1. CDR1 and CDR2 from the germline V gene are MNHEY and SVGAGI. This CDR3 contains 15 residues. V dropped 5 bases and J dropped 1; count of bases not matched to a gene: 6.